This T cell receptor (beta chain) was sequenced during a study of cytomegalovirus exposure and HLA in healthy donors (dated by TCRdb to the late 2010s). Background for the entire study: An earlier analysis of 550 to 700 of the donors reported approximately 270 Gb of sequence data and 117 million unique TCR beta sequences from some 180 million T cells. Typing coverage differed by locus: A, B, C, DRB1 and DQB1 were typed in roughly 620-630 donors, DQA1 in about 500, DPA1 in some 600, and DPB1 in around 440. A later genetic analysis took genome-wide SNP genotypes for about 55% of the roughly 700 donors and used that subset as a discovery cohort. Using immunosequencing, the study profiled T cell repertoires from 500 to 800 subjects and related those repertoires to cytomegalovirus serostatus. Every repertoire in the discovery cohort had been generated on one and the same sequencing platform. Several DR-DQ haplotypes were handled as single units for association and clustering because linkage in the cohort was strong. Of the approximately 400 genotyped donors, roughly 80% fell in the genetic ancestry cluster associated with self-reported Caucasian donors. Rather than using new phenotypic data, the later analysis identified candidate immune exposures from TCR beta sequences and from how often those sequences occurred across donors. To study patterns of TCR occurrence, a later analysis re-analyzed previously published TCR beta repertoires from 666 donors and added high-resolution HLA genotyping. An earlier analysis of a few hundred of the donors applied high-throughput TCR beta sequencing to assess whether each TCR beta V gene segment acted as functional or pseudogenic. Donor age, sex, ethnicity and CMV serostatus were compiled alongside the repertoire data. An early release covering roughly 580 HLA-typed donors comprised about 320 gigabases of sequencing data and some 79 million unique TCR sequences. To predict cytomegalovirus infection status, the study brought together high-throughput TCR immunosequencing, statistical association of individual TCRs with disease status, and machine learning. Both class I and class II loci were covered by HLA typing, at four-digit resolution. A separate validation cohort of over a hundred different subjects was used in addition to the roughly 720-subject first cohort. Among 300 to 500 genotyped donors of the cohort, an average of around 240,000 unique TCR beta nucleotide sequences was sequenced per donor, of which approximately 18% were non-productive. The study aimed to test whether cataloging public T cell receptors could reveal signatures of past pathogen exposure. On the study overall, not on this receptor specifically: In a later genetic analysis, fewer N-insertions in productive TCRs were reported among donors in an Asian-associated ancestry cluster than the roughly 640-donor mean. It was suggested by the authors that the approach could potentially be generalized to other disease states and immunological phenotypes. A later analysis associated 16,951 TCR beta sequences with specific HLA alleles at a false discovery rate of 0.05. In an earlier analysis of a few hundred of the donors, most TCR beta V segments were observed in productive rearrangements about 87% or about 30% of the time, broadly matching IMGT annotations. A cluster of highly shared sequence variants was judged likely to be a technical artifact of the sequencing pipeline. Most TCR sequences were seen in very few donors, while some public TCRs were found in many individuals. In a later analysis, several top co-occurrence clusters were reported to appear linked to parvovirus B19, influenza, CMV and Epstein-Barr virus. A later analysis found that most CMV-associated TCR beta chains appeared HLA-restricted, with HLA associations seemingly driven largely by CMV exposure. The only immune exposure information available for the cohort was CMV serostatus. Assigning TCR associations to individual alleles was difficult when HLA alleles, especially DR and DQ, strongly co-occurred. The earlier analysis of some 560 of the donors excluded over 15 rarely observed V segments, including chromosome 9 orphons, because counts were too low. The 87-base-pair reads could not distinguish some IMGT-functional V segments, including TRBV6-2 and TRBV6-3, so those segments were excluded. The study gave a list of 150 to 200 TCR beta chains associated with cytomegalovirus. Because some donors lacked HLA typing at each locus, the association tests relied only on the typed subset. A later analysis found that HLA-associated TCR beta chains were more clonally expanded and had lower generation probabilities than equally common non-associated chains. Sequencing depth was assumed to be roughly uniform across donors in the presence/absence analyses, though that assumption may not hold. Cytomegalovirus status was reported to be diagnosed by the classifier with high specificity and sensitivity in both the original and validation cohorts. In a later analysis, the rate of TCR association differed among HLA loci, with DRB1 alleles having the most associated TCRs and HLA-C alleles having the fewest. A further reported finding was that TCR beta sequences accurately predicted the HLA-A and HLA-B alleles for most subjects in the first cohort. Correlated functional status among segregating V segments might reflect linkage disequilibrium, but an unknown experimental factor could not be ruled out. In this cohort, only TCR beta chains were sequenced, and detectable features were limited by the absence of alpha or paired-chain data. A few of the identified cytomegalovirus-associated TCR beta chains were confirmed in vitro to be specific for cytomegalovirus antigens. In a later genetic analysis, a missense DCLRE1C variant was associated with V-gene and J-gene trimming of TCR beta chains, and the association was replicated in an independent cohort.

Its CDR3 holds 12 amino acids, cysteine through phenylalanine. Only the CDR3 DNA is retained, 36 bases long and in frame from the first base. The V and J ends are trimmed by 5 bases and 11 bases, leaving 15 bases between them. CDR1 PRHDT and CDR2 FYEKMQ are derived from the germline V gene (reference sequence). The cohort consisted of 650 to 850 healthy bone marrow donors. All cohort members were sampled while nominally healthy, although unrecorded immune exposures were likely present. The donor tested CMV seropositive, placing the donor among the approximately 310 seropositive members of the cohort. A peripheral blood sample was collected from each donor, and TCR beta sequencing was performed on peripheral blood mononuclear cells. Genomic DNA was extracted from the blood cell samples with the Qiagen DNeasy Blood Extraction Kit. Library preparation used the immunoSEQ multiplex PCR assay. The multiplex PCR relied on a mix of 60 forward primers for TCR Vbeta segments and 13 reverse primers for TCR Jbeta segments. Amplification of the CDR3 region of rearranged TCR beta genes was performed with a multiplex PCR assay on genomic DNA. The Illumina HiSeq System was used to sequence the amplified TCR beta libraries as 87-base-pair reads. Per the authors' processing: A later analysis counted tens of millions of unique TCR beta chains across the 700 or so repertoires, and some 11 million of these chains were shared by at least two donors. Raw reads were error-corrected and collapsed into unique sequences with a nearest-neighbor algorithm that merged closely related sequences to remove PCR and sequencing errors. Alignment of CDR3 sequences to IMGT reference sequences was used to assign V, D and J gene segments. For a sequence to be retained, a match of at least six nucleotides to both a V gene segment and a J gene segment was required. Rearrangements were classified as productive when the CDR3 lacked stop codons and remained in frame with V and J, and all other rearrangements were classified as non-productive. CDR3 was defined according to IMGT convention as the region running from the second conserved V-encoded cysteine to the conserved J-encoded phenylalanine. The earlier analysis of roughly 590 of the donors excluded sequences that lacked an unambiguous match to a single V gene segment. In an earlier analysis of 587 of the donors, a V segment was called functional when productive rearrangements were above 56.7%, and segregating when the standard deviation between donors exceeded 5%. A statistical classification framework was built to diagnose cytomegalovirus status from the catalog of TCR beta chain sequences. V and J gene assignment, in a later analysis, came from comparing TCR nucleotide sequences with IMGT/GENE-DB human TR gene sequences. In a later analysis, CDR3 sequences and most-parsimonious VDJ recombination scenarios were assigned using the TCRdist pipeline. In a later analysis, each TCR beta chain was defined by its CDR3 amino acid sequence together with its V-gene family, and reads lacking a unique V-gene family were excluded. In a later analysis, 450 to 600 highly shared, low-generation-probability nucleotide sequences were removed to address suspected cross-contamination and a sequencing artifact. For each public chain, a later analysis derived a clonal expansion index from normalized ranks of inferred template counts within each repertoire. A later analysis computed generation probabilities with a VDJ recombination model fitted to out-of-frame rearrangements, and checked the results against IGoR. In a later analysis, hypergeometric tests were used to score TCR-TCR, TCR-HLA and TCR-CMV co-occurrence, with a repertoire-size bias correction applied to TCR pairs. To estimate false discovery rates, a later analysis permuted the HLA or CMV assignments 20 times. In a later analysis, co-occurring TCRs were grouped using DBSCAN, and TCRdist sequence similarity was added for clustering within HLA-allele-positive subsets. Repertoires with fewer than 30,000 or more than 120,000 public chains, plus five repertoires with anomalous nucleotide sharing, were excluded from co-occurrence clustering. Held by TCRdb, this immuneACCESS table contains in-frame sequences only and omits some clones. Under half of the omission traces to an unresolved V gene where checked; the cause of the rest is unknown. The V and J calls and clone size come from that table; D and trimming were worked out from the DNA. A total of 200,000 or so clones appear in this sample, more than 65% of them only once. Jointly, the top ten make up 4.5% to 7.5% of the sample.

Points on this clone: Its antigen remains undetermined. There are no base qualities to consult, and no much larger clone falls within one base.

The receptor's source is a woman in her twenties or thirties in good health and CMV-seropositive. This chain joins TRBV13 to TRBJ2-5; TRBD2 is a weak D gene call, 6 bases matching. The sequencing input was PBMCs. The DNA sequence reads TGTGCCAGCAGCCAGGAGGGCGGGGAGCAGTACTTC. The translation is CASSQEGGEQYF.